These 2 T cell receptor beta chains originate from one sample sequenced in a study of shared clonotypes between healthy human individuals. Generated by immunoSEQ multiplex PCR, the TCRdb table keeps only in-frame clones and is missing some. The sample gives under 750,000 clones, 55% to 75% of which show up once; 1.8% is in the top ten. The specimen sequenced was memory CD4+ T cells sorted from blood. The subset was: CD45RA-negative fraction. The origin of the receptors is a woman in her 30s in good health.

The V and J genes are TRBV4-2 and TRBJ2-7; no clear D. Germline loops: CDR1 LGHNA, CDR2 YNFKEQ. The germline V and J ends were trimmed by 1 base and 0 bases, with 13 bases remaining between them. The CDR3 covers 16 residues. CDR3 sequence: CASSQAIGTSSYEQYF. CDR3 DNA: TGTGCCAGCAGCCAAGCGATCGGAACCAGCTCCTACGAGCAGTACTTC.

J is TRBJ2-3 and V is TRBV5-1; 8 bases match TRBD1. This CDR3 spans 15 amino acids. Germline-derived CDR1 and CDR2 are SGHRS and YFSETQ. After removal of 2 bases from V and 0 bases from J, the junction contained 2 bases not matched to a gene. The CDR3: CASSFRDRSTDTQYF. CDR3 coding DNA: TGCGCCAGCAGCTTCCGGGACAGGAGCACAGATACGCAGTATTTT.